This TCR beta chain emerged from a study of cytomegalovirus exposure and HLA in healthy donors. Study information: Ancestry clustering placed around four fifths of 300 to 400 genotyped donors in the Caucasian-associated cluster.

Turning to this clone: Its antigen remains unidentified.

A multiplex PCR was run with 60 Vbeta primers and 13 Jbeta primers. The table came from immunoSEQ multiplex PCR; TCRdb's copy has only in-frame clones and leaves some out. The data contain around 58,000 clones, about 76% of them seen just once; the ten biggest clones take up about 2.3%. General study results and limits: Indistinguishability led to the exclusion of some V segments, TRBV6-2 and TRBV6-3 included. The productive fraction for most TCR beta V segments was about 87% or about 30% in an earlier analysis. In vitro, a few CMV-associated chains proved specific for CMV antigens.

The CDR3 is 14 amino acids. Per germline, CDR1 MNHNY and CDR2 SVGAGI (reference sequence). J gave up 6 bases and V 5 bases, and 6 bases lay outside the gene matches. The sequence came from a female donor in good health and CMV-seronegative. The chain combines TRBV6-6 with TRBJ1-5; TRBD1 aligns across 8 bases. The sequencing sample was made of PBMCs. CDR3 sequence: CASSRTGQAQPQHF. The CDR3 bases are TGTGCCAGCAGTAGGACAGGGCAGGCTCAGCCCCAGCATTTT.